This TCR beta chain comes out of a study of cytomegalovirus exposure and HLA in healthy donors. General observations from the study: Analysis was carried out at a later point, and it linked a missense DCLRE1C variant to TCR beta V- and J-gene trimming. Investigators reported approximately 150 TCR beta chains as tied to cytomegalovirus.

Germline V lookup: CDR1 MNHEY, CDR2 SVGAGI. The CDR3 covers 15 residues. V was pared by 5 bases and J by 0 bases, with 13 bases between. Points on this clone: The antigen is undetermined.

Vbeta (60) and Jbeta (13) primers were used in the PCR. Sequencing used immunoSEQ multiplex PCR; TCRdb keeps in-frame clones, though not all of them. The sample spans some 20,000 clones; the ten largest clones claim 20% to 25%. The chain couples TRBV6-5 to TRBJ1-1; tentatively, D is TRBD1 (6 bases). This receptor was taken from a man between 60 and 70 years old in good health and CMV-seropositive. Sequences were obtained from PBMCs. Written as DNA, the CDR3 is TGTGCCAGCAGTAAGCGACAGGTAATGAACACTGAAGCTTTCTTT. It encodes CASSKRQVMNTEAFF.